These 17 T cell receptor beta chains were all obtained from the same sample, sequenced in a study of CD8 T cells in Susac syndrome (dated by TCRdb to between 2018 and 2020). Receptor amplification or capture employed the immunoSEQ multiplex PCR assay. RNA was extracted using the RNeasy kit, and about 0.5 to 1 ug of the RNA was reverse transcribed with random hexamers. Through fastp at Q25 and MiXCR, TCRdb rebuilt clones from the public reads, retaining in-frame beta chains. Every entry covers one CDR3 protein and lists the most common genes and DNA from its rows. For this sample there are 150,000 or so distinct CDR3 sequences; about 93% appear just once. Jointly, the top ten make up around 0.14% of the sample. Specimen: CD4+ T cells from PBMCs. The receptors originated from a human donor in good health.

CDR3 DNA: TGTGCCAGCGATGGACTAGCGGAAGAGACCCAGTACTTC. Translating it yields CASDGLAEETQYF. The chain links TRBV6-2 or TRBV6-3 to TRBJ2-5; 10 bases fit TRBD2. V lost 8 bases to trimming and J lost 3 bases; unmatched junction nucleotides: 3. Germline lookup yields CDR1 MNHEY and CDR2 SVGEGT. The CDR3 totals 13 residues.

CDR3 loop: CSPRLITEAFF. As DNA, the CDR3 is TGCAGCCCACGGCTCATCACTGAAGCTTTCTTT. V is TRBV29-1 and J is TRBJ1-1; D is unresolved. The CDR3 covers 11 residues. V was pared by 8 bases and J by 4 bases, with 11 bases between. Looked up from germline, CDR1 is SQVTM and CDR2 is ANQGSEA.

The chain combines TRBV5-4 with TRBJ2-3; TRBD1 aligns across 8 bases. CDR3 length: 14 residues. Germline V gene sequence: CDR1 SGHNT, CDR2 YYREEE (reference sequence). V was clipped by 5 bases and J by 5 bases; unmatched bases: 7. This CDR3 is CASRDQGALDTQYF. The CDR3 bases are TGTGCCAGCAGAGATCAGGGGGCTCTAGATACGCAGTATTTT.

The rearrangement joins TRBV27 to TRBJ1-5, with D possibly matching TRBD1 (5 bases). This CDR3 comprises 14 residues. Germline V CDR1 and CDR2: MNHEY, SMNVEV (reference sequence). Trimming left V 3 bases short and J 6 bases short, with 12 bases between. The CDR3, as DNA: TGTGCCAGCAGTTTTGAAGGGAGGGGTCAGCCCCAGCATTTT. It yields the protein CASSFEGRGQPQHF.

The rearrangement links TRBV7-2 to TRBJ1-4; 9 bases fit TRBD1. Germline V CDR1 and CDR2: SGHTA, FQGNSA. The junction had 8 bases not matched to a gene; V was cut back by 5 bases and J by 7 bases. The length of the CDR3 is 15 residues. In nucleotides, the CDR3 is TGTGCCAGCAGCCTAAGAACAGGGGGCACTGAAAAACTGTTTTTT. It translates to CASSLRTGGTEKLFF. The full variable domain, in which reference TRBV7-2 and TRBJ1-4 provide the parts outside the CDR3, is GAGVSQSPSNKVTEKGKDVELRCDPISGHTALYWYRQSLGQGLEFLIYFQGNSAPDKSGLPSDRFSAERTGGSVSTLTIQRTQQEDSAVYLCASSLRTGGTEKLFFGSGTQLSVL.

This clonotype appeared once. This rearrangement joins TRBV7-8 to TRBJ2-1, with TRBD2 identical over 14 bases. The CDR3 loop spans 18 amino acids. Per the germline V gene, CDR1 is SGHVS and CDR2 is FQNEAQ. The V segment lost 4 bases and the J segment 4 bases; nucleotides outside the gene matches: 9. The CDR3 is CASSSSGLAGGLYNEQFF. CDR3 nucleotide sequence: TGTGCCAGCAGCTCCTCTGGACTAGCGGGGGGATTATACAATGAGCAGTTCTTC.

The V gene is TRBV3-1, the J gene TRBJ2-5; D not certain. The V end lost 1 base, the J end lost 4 bases, and 22 bases lay between the germline ends. The CDR3 contains 18 residues. The germline gives CDR1 LGHDT, CDR2 YNNKEL (reference sequence). In DNA, the CDR3 is TGTGCCAGCAGCCAAGGGATTCAAGGACCCGCTCGTTCAGAGACCCAGTACTTC. Residues: CASSQGIQGPARSETQYF.

The chain is built from TRBV12-5 and TRBJ2-1; D is undetermined. V lost 3 bases to trimming and J lost 7 bases, with 10 bases between them. The CDR3 has 13 residues. CDR1 and CDR2 (germline): LGHNT, FRNRAP. The CDR3 here is CASGFMAQNEQFF. CDR3 nucleotide sequence: TGTGCTAGTGGTTTCATGGCCCAGAATGAGCAGTTCTTC.

The V gene is TRBV7-3, the J gene TRBJ2-2; a weak D match, TRBD1 (5 bases). The V end lost 0 bases, the J end lost 4 bases, and 9 bases lay between the germline ends. The CDR3 is made up of 15 amino acids. Germline CDR1 SGHTA, CDR2 FQGTGA. Written as DNA, the CDR3 is TGTGCCAGCAGCTTAACGATTCAGGGCACCGGGGAGCTGTTTTTT. As protein: CASSLTIQGTGELFF.

The chain uses TRBV7-8 and TRBJ2-7, with 7 bases identical to TRBD1. Germline assignment: CDR1 SGHVS and CDR2 FQNEAQ. This CDR3 spans 15 amino acids. V shed 1 base and J 4 bases; nucleotides not matched to a gene: 7. CDR3 residues: CASSLETGQIYEQYF. In nucleotides, the CDR3 is TGTGCCAGCAGCTTAGAAACGGGACAGATATACGAGCAGTACTTC.

This chain connects TRBV7-3 to TRBJ2-3; D gene unclear. CDR3 length: 14 residues. Trimming pared 3 bases from V and 4 bases from J, leaving 11 bases between. Germline V gives CDR1 SGHTA, CDR2 FQGTGA. In DNA, the CDR3 is TGTGCCAGCAGCTTGATGTCCGGTGCAGATACGCAGTATTTT. It translates to CASSLMSGADTQYF.

The rearrangement uses TRBV12-3 or TRBV12-4 and TRBJ1-6, with a tentative D call TRBD1 (5 bases). The CDR3 has 15 amino acids. With 4 bases removed from V and 8 bases from J, the gap between germline ends came to 15 bases. The CDR3 bases are TGTGCCAGCAGTTCGCGGGGCCGCGCCCATTCACCCCTCCACTTT. This sequence encodes CASSSRGRAHSPLHF.

The V and J genes are TRBV24-1 and TRBJ2-7; TRBD2 is a possible D gene (6 bases). This CDR3 contains 12 residues. The ends were cut back, 3 bases at V and 6 bases at J, with 8 bases in the middle. From germline, CDR1 is KGHDR and CDR2 SFDVKD. This CDR3 reads CATSDEEGEQYF. Written as DNA, the CDR3 is TGTGCCACCAGTGATGAGGAGGGCGAGCAGTACTTC.

The V gene is TRBV20-1, the J gene TRBJ2-5, with 9 bases matching TRBD1. J was trimmed by 1 base and V by 5 bases; bases with no gene match: 2. The germline gives CDR1 DFQATT, CDR2 SNEGSKA (reference sequence). This CDR3 has 13 amino acids. In nucleotides, the CDR3 is TGCAGTGCTGCGGACAGGGGCCAAGAGACCCAGTACTTC. Translated: CSAADRGQETQYF.

The chain recombines TRBV7-2 with TRBJ1-4; D perhaps matches TRBD1 (5 bases). Germline values: CDR1 SGHTA, CDR2 FQGNSA. This CDR3 is built from 14 residues. Deletions cut 2 bases from V and 8 bases from J, with 12 bases between. For the CDR3, the DNA is TGTGCCAGCAGCTTACAGGGTAGCGGAGAAAAACTGTTTTTT. Its translation is CASSLQGSGEKLFF.

The rearrangement uses TRBV28 and TRBJ1-2, with 8 nucleotides matching TRBD1. V lost 2 bases to trimming and J lost 8 bases; unmatched junction nucleotides: 1. This CDR3 has 12 amino acids. From germline, CDR1 is MDHEN and CDR2 SYDVKM. CDR3 sequence reads: CASSLRQGGYTF. The CDR3 DNA sequence: TGTGCCAGCAGTTTACGACAGGGGGGCTACACCTTC.

J is TRBJ2-7 and V is TRBV15, with 9 positions matching TRBD1. The CDR3 is 15 residues long. Trimming cost V 5 bases and J 0 bases; bases outside gene matches: 5. In germline, CDR1 is LNHNV, CDR2 YYDKDF (reference sequence). The CDR3 loop reads CATSARDRASYEQYF. CDR3 nucleotides: TGTGCCACCAGCGCCCGGGACAGGGCCTCCTACGAGCAGTACTTC.